The 20 T cell receptor beta chains below were found in one sample sequenced in a study of T-cell memory formation after mild COVID-19 listed by TCRdb under 2021. The library was made by 5' RACE. Sequencing was performed on an Illumina NovaSeq 6000. TCRdb reanalyzed the raw reads on its own, using fastp at Q25 for trimming and MiXCR for clone calling, and kept in-frame beta chains. CDR3 protein sequences are deduplicated, and each keeps its most common genes and DNA. The sample table records hundreds of thousands of distinct CDR3 sequences; roughly an eighth of these occur just once. About 20% of the sample goes to the ten largest clones. The specimen was PBMCs or a T cell subset sorted from them (not recorded which). These receptors were taken from a man aged 18 to 35 who had mild COVID-19 (a few samples of this study predate the infection). The sample titles of this study are shuffled in the database, so cell type and time point are left out; the donor was told from shared clones.

The chain couples TRBV13 to TRBJ1-1; D may be TRBD1 (5 bases). V lost 0 bases and J 6 bases, leaving 8 bases between the germline ends. Germline CDR1 is PRHDT and CDR2 is FYEKMQ (reference sequence). The CDR3 is 13 amino acids. CDR3 sequence (DNA): TGTGCCAGCAGCTTAGGGGGGGACGCTGAAGCTTTCTTT. Its translation is CASSLGGDAEAFF. Looking up the rest from reference TRBV13 and TRBJ1-1 gives the full variable domain: AAGVIQSPRHLIKEKRETATLKCYPIPRHDTVYWYQQGPGQDPQFLISFYEKMQSDKGSIPDRFSAQQFSDYHSELNMSSLELGDSALYFCASSLGGDAEAFFGQGTRLTVV.

The genes are TRBV20-1 and TRBJ2-1, with TRBD2 matching 8 bases. The CDR3 consists of 16 residues. Germline V gene sequence: CDR1 DFQATT, CDR2 SNEGSKA (reference sequence). The CDR3 is CAGRGIGGASYNEQFF. For the CDR3, the DNA is TGCGCCGGAAGAGGGATCGGGGGGGCATCCTACAATGAGCAGTTCTTC.

V usage is TRBV7-2 and J usage is TRBJ2-2, with TRBD2 matching 8 bases. V trimming: 1 base; J trimming: 0 bases; junction bases outside the gene matches: 4. Germline V gene sequence: CDR1 SGHTA, CDR2 FQGNSA. The CDR3 is made up of 17 amino acids. The CDR3 bases are TGTGCCAGCAGCTTAGGTTTCGGGGGGGCGAACACCGGGGAGCTGTTTTTT. Residues: CASSLGFGGANTGELFF.

The rearrangement uses TRBV4-2 and TRBJ2-1; tentatively, D is TRBD2 (5 bases). V gave up 0 bases and J gave up 9 bases, with 12 bases separating them. Germline V CDR1 and CDR2: LGHNA, YNFKEQ. CDR3 length: 14 amino acids. The chain's CDR3 is CASSQDWLGSEQFF. CDR3 nucleotides: TGTGCCAGCAGCCAAGATTGGCTAGGGAGTGAGCAGTTCTTC.

This clonotype was counted between two and nine times. V gene TRBV6-5 combines with J gene TRBJ1-3, with D possibly TRBD1 on 6 matching bases. V was clipped by 5 bases and J by 2 bases, with 10 bases between them. This CDR3 is built from 14 residues. From germline, CDR1 is MNHEY and CDR2 SVGAGI. CDR3 DNA sequence: TGTGCCAGCAGTGCCGGACAGACTGGAAACACCATATATTTT. Translating it yields CASSAGQTGNTIYF.

In its sample, this clonotype was seen many times. J is TRBJ2-2 and V is TRBV29-1; D is undetermined. Trimming pared 5 bases from V and 2 bases from J, leaving 3 bases between. This CDR3 contains 11 residues. Germline assignment: CDR1 SQVTM and CDR2 ANQGSEA. The CDR3 DNA reads as TGCAGCGTTCACAACACCGGGGAGCTGTTTTTT. Protein sequence: CSVHNTGELFF.

This clonotype has a handful of counts. The gene calls are TRBV6-2 or TRBV6-3 and TRBJ1-2; 7 bases agree with TRBD1. The V gene's germline CDR1 is MNHEY and CDR2 SVGEGT. CDR3 length: 16 residues. With V trimmed by 2 bases and J by 3 bases, 9 bases remained unmatched. This CDR3 reads CASSYRQGRGYYGYTF. The CDR3 nucleotides are TGTGCCAGCAGTTACCGACAGGGAAGAGGCTACTATGGCTACACCTTC.

The rearrangement joins TRBV7-6 to TRBJ2-1, with D perhaps matching TRBD2 (6 bases). Germline lookup yields CDR1 SGHVS and CDR2 FNYEAQ. V lost 2 bases to trimming and J lost 8 bases, with 25 bases between them. CDR3 length: 18 residues. The CDR3 sequence is CASSLTQSLGGAGDEQFF. As DNA, the CDR3 is TGTGCCAGCAGCTTAACACAAAGTTTGGGCGGGGCAGGCGATGAGCAGTTCTTC.

The rearrangement joins TRBV15 to TRBJ1-2, with 8 bases identical to TRBD1. CDR1 is LNHNV and CDR2 is YYDKDF in the germline V gene (reference sequence). The V segment lost 1 base and the J segment 2 bases; nucleotides outside the gene matches: 3. CDR3 length: 15 amino acids. The CDR3 spells CATSRGTGLNYGYTF. In nucleotides, the CDR3 is TGTGCCACCAGCAGAGGGACAGGGCTCAACTATGGCTACACCTTC.

The table lists this clonotype with a few counts. This rearrangement joins TRBV20-1 to TRBJ2-5; D unresolved. Germline V gives CDR1 DFQATT, CDR2 SNEGSKA (reference sequence). There are 12 residues in the CDR3. The V and J ends lost 3 bases and 4 bases respectively, with 9 bases between them. The CDR3 sequence: CSASDNLETQYF. CDR3 bases: TGCAGTGCTAGCGACAATTTAGAGACCCAGTACTTC.

This clonotype appeared many times. V and J are TRBV12-3 or TRBV12-4 and TRBJ2-4, with 11 bases matching TRBD2. The CDR3 length is 15 residues. Germline trimming cut 6 bases from V and 9 bases from J; bases unmatched to any gene: 10. Here the CDR3 DNA reads TGTGCCAGCAGCCGACTACTAGCGGGAGTTTCCATTCAGTACTTC. It encodes CASSRLLAGVSIQYF.

This clonotype was seen more than once but under ten times. The V and J genes are TRBV7-9 and TRBJ2-7; D is uncertain. The length of the CDR3 is 12 residues. V was cut by 5 bases and J by 3 bases, with 8 bases left in between. The germline V gene encodes CDR1 SEHNR and CDR2 FQNEAQ (reference sequence). The CDR3: CASSVGYYEQYF. For the CDR3, the DNA is TGTGCCAGCAGCGTTGGATACTACGAGCAGTACTTC.

The V and J genes are TRBV28 and TRBJ1-2, with D unresolved. CDR1 is MDHEN and CDR2 is SYDVKM in the germline V gene. The CDR3 runs 12 residues. With 2 bases removed from V and 3 bases from J, the gap between germline ends came to 4 bases. CDR3 bases: TGTGCCAGCAGTTTAAGCCACTATGGCTACACCTTC. This sequence encodes CASSLSHYGYTF.

This clonotype was observed a few times. The chain links TRBV4-2 to TRBJ2-1; D is undetermined. The CDR3 runs to 16 residues. Trimming took 1 base from V and 2 from J, leaving 12 bases between them. The germline V gene has CDR1 LGHNA and CDR2 YNFKEQ. In DNA form, the CDR3 reads TGTGCCAGCAGCCAAGCTCCCAGAGGCACCTACAATGAGCAGTTCTTC. Residues: CASSQAPRGTYNEQFF.

The gene calls are TRBV11-2 and TRBJ2-7, with TRBD1 matching over 7 bases. Germline trimming cut 1 base from V and 6 bases from J; bases unmatched to any gene: 6. Germline CDR1 and CDR2: SGHAT and FQNNGV. The CDR3 covers 14 residues. The CDR3 coding sequence is TGTGCCAGCAGCTTAGGACAGGGATGGAGCGAGCAGTACTTC. As protein: CASSLGQGWSEQYF.

This clonotype was detected many times. This chain uses TRBV3-1 with TRBJ1-1; D is unclear. Looked up from germline, CDR1 is LGHDT and CDR2 is YNNKEL (reference sequence). Trimming removed 2 bases at V and 1 base at J, with 8 bases between. There are 14 residues in the CDR3. In DNA, the CDR3 is TGTGCCAGCAGCCAATTTCTCGGGAACACTGAAGCTTTCTTT. It yields the protein CASSQFLGNTEAFF.

There are a few counts of this clonotype. The chain employs TRBV12-3 or TRBV12-4 and TRBJ2-7; D possibly corresponds to TRBD1 (5 bases). The V gene lost 1 base and the J gene lost 4 bases, with 11 bases spanning the gap. This CDR3 has 14 residues. For the CDR3, the DNA is TGTGCCAGCAGTTTAGACAGGCCCGTTTACGAGCAGTACTTC. Its protein is CASSLDRPVYEQYF.

In this sample, this clonotype turned up a few times. V usage is TRBV9 and J usage is TRBJ2-3; D could derive from TRBD1 or TRBD2 (6 bases each). Trimming shortened V by 3 bases and J by 3 bases, and 8 bases separated the two germline ends. CDR1 is SGDLS and CDR2 is YYNGEE in the germline V gene. This CDR3 is 13 amino acids long. CDR3 region: CASSGGGTDTQYF. In nucleotides, the CDR3 is TGTGCCAGCAGCGGAGGGGGGACAGATACGCAGTATTTT. Combining the CDR3 with reference TRBV9 and TRBJ2-3 gives the whole variable domain DSGVTQTPKHLITATGQRVTLRCSPRSGDLSVYWYQQSLDQGLQFLIQYYNGEERAKGNILERFSAQQFPDLHSELNLSSLELGDSALYFCASSGGGTDTQYFGPGTRLTVL.

A few counts support this clonotype. The chain is built from TRBV7-9 and TRBJ1-1; unclear D gene. This CDR3 comprises 13 residues. V was cut by 4 bases and J by 7 bases, with 13 bases left in between. The V gene's germline CDR1 is SEHNR and CDR2 FQNEAQ (reference sequence). CDR3: CASSSGRLIEAFF. CDR3 DNA: TGTGCCAGCAGCTCAGGACGGCTTATTGAAGCTTTCTTT. The full variable domain, with the rest looked up from reference TRBV7-9 and TRBJ1-1, is DTGVSQNPRHKITKRGQNVTFRCDPISEHNRLYWYRQTLGQGPEFLTYFQNEAQLEKSRLLSDRFSAERPKGSFSTLEIQRTEQGDSAMYLCASSSGRLIEAFFGQGTRLTVV.

This chain links TRBV4-1 with TRBJ2-3; 13 nucleotides agree with TRBD2. The germline gives CDR1 MGHRA, CDR2 YSYEKL. This CDR3 region has 16 residues. With V trimmed by 6 bases and J by 9 bases, 12 bases remained unmatched. The CDR3 DNA follows: TGCGCCAGCAGTCCCGGACTAGCGGGGGACGGTAGAACGCAGTATTTT. Translating gives CASSPGLAGDGRTQYF.